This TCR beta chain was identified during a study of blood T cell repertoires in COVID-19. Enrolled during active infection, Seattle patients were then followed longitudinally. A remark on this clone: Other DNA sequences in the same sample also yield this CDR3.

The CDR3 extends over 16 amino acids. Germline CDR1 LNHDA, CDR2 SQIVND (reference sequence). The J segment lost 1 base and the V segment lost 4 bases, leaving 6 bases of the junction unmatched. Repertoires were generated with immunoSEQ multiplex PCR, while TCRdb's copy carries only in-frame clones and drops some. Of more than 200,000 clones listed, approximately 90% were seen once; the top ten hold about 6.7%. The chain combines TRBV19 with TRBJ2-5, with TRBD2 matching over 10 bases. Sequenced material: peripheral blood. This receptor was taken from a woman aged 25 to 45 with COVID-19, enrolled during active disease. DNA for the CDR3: TGTGCCAGTAGTAGGGGGTCTAGCGGGGGCCAAGAGACCCAGTACTTC. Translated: CASSRGSSGGQETQYF.